The source of this T cell receptor (beta chain) is a study of vaccination and CD4 T cells after COVID-19. The overall study: A CEFX pool, an HIV-1 Nef pool, or no peptide went to control cultures. The study, taken as a whole, reports: Convalescent patients gained a median 86.3% of their reactive clones only post-vaccination. The median number of SARS-CoV-2-reactive clonotypes increased from roughly 22 to 38, a change that did not reach significance.

The Oncomine TCR Beta short-read assay sequenced DNA from cultured CD4+ T cells. MiXCR, applied by TCRdb to the PCR reads, yields one record per CDR3 protein. Here the sample spans some 9,700 distinct CDR3 sequences, 60% being singletons. On this clonotype itself: What it recognizes is unknown.

The treatment: approximately 9-day PBMC culture with coronavirus spike peptide pools or control peptides (ViraFEST assay). Gathering of the CD4+ T cells, from the unexposed donor, took place before the COVID-19 pandemic (2011-2018). Expanded clonotypes were found by TCR sequencing after peptide-pool stimulation (ViraFEST). The sequencing sample was made of CD4+ T cells from blood, cultured in vitro. The receptor's source is a human donor in good health.

CDR3 residues: CARRQGSVGTGELFF. CDR3 nucleotides: TGTGCCCGCCGACAGGGATCCGTGGGCACCGGGGAGCTGTTTTTT. V usage is TRBV30 and J usage is TRBJ2-2; 7 bases fit TRBD1. Germline values: CDR1 GTSNPN, CDR2 SVGIG (reference sequence). Losses at the gene ends were 8 bases for V and 4 bases for J; bases not matched to a gene: 13. CDR3 size: 15 residues.